The clone carrying this T cell receptor beta chain was seen more than once but under ten times. What it binds is unknown. Germline CDR1 SGHRS, CDR2 YFSETQ. The CDR3 extends over 14 amino acids. Deletions cut 3 bases from V and 4 bases from J, with 13 bases between. This sample was taken from a study of blood T cells in healthy people across ages. Findings and caveats of the study: In older individuals, TCR beta diversity per million T cells was lower, falling roughly linearly with age.

A second PCR of 7 to 11 cycles used a sample-barcoded 5' primer and a J-beta primer mix. TCRdb redid the calling of the 5' RACE reads with MiXCR, one entry per CDR3 protein. The sample lists roughly 500,000 distinct CDR3 sequences, 25% to 30% occurring once. This sequence was found in a woman in her 70s in good health. This chain connects TRBV5-1 to TRBJ2-5; possibly TRBD2 for D (6 bases). Sequencing input: blood. CDR3 DNA: TGCGCCAGCAGCTCTCTAGCGTCGAGAGAGACCCAGTACTTC. This gives the protein CASSSLASRETQYF.